These 24 T cell receptor beta chains were all obtained from the same sample, sequenced in a study of cytomegalovirus exposure and HLA in healthy donors. Both 60 Vbeta primers and 13 Jbeta primers went into the PCR. Clones were sequenced by immunoSEQ multiplex PCR, and TCRdb holds only the in-frame ones, with some missing. The sample gives 130,000 to 150,000 clones, around three quarters of which show up once; about 2.9% is in the top ten. The sequenced sample was PBMCs. The receptor source for this set is a man aged 35 to 55 in good health and CMV-seropositive.

This chain joins TRBV6-5 and TRBJ1-1; unclear D gene. Germline V gene data show CDR1 as MNHEY and CDR2 as SVGAGI. The CDR3 contains 14 residues. V was trimmed by 2 bases and J by 1 base, leaving 8 bases between them. The DNA of the CDR3 is TGTGCCAGCAGTTACGGGCAAGCGAACACTGAAGCTTTCTTT. Translated, it gives CASSYGQANTEAFF.

The chain combines TRBV27 with TRBJ2-1; 12 nucleotides agree with TRBD2. The CDR3 totals 16 residues. The V gene's germline CDR1 is MNHEY and CDR2 SMNVEV (reference sequence). The V segment lost 5 bases and the J segment 6 bases; nucleotides outside the gene matches: 8. CDR3 nucleotide sequence: TGTGCCAGCAGTGCGCTTACTAGCGGGAGGCCCAATGAGCAGTTCTTC. Its protein product is CASSALTSGRPNEQFF.

The V gene is TRBV2, the J gene TRBJ1-5; D unresolved. Trimming removed 5 bases at V and 0 bases at J, with 11 bases between. CDR1 and CDR2 (germline): SNHLY, FYNNEI. This CDR3 is 15 amino acids long. CDR3 in amino acids: CASSMTRSSNQPQHF. The DNA of the CDR3 is TGTGCCAGCAGTATGACACGTTCTAGCAATCAGCCCCAGCATTTT.

The chain uses TRBV27 and TRBJ1-2; D is possibly TRBD1 (6 bases). With 4 bases removed from V and 4 bases from J, the gap between germline ends came to 19 bases. Germline loops: CDR1 MNHEY, CDR2 SMNVEV (reference sequence). The CDR3 spans 16 residues. CDR3 sequence reads: CASSSLKTGVSYGYTF. CDR3 bases: TGTGCCAGCAGTTCTCTAAAGACAGGTGTGAGCTATGGCTACACCTTC.

This clone turned up a few times. The chain links TRBV11-2 to TRBJ2-7; 9 bases align to TRBD1. The CDR3 runs 13 residues. J was trimmed by 3 bases and V by 7 bases; bases with no gene match: 4. Germline lookup yields CDR1 SGHAT and CDR2 FQNNGV. The DNA of the CDR3 is TGTGCCAGCAAGGCGACAGGGGGCTACGAGCAGTACTTC. It encodes CASKATGGYEQYF.

The chain is built from TRBV6-5 and TRBJ1-4; weak D call: TRBD1 (6 bases). V dropped 5 bases and J dropped 7 bases, with 14 bases sitting between them. This CDR3 is built from 14 residues. The V gene's germline CDR1 is MNHEY and CDR2 SVGAGI. CDR3 nucleotides: TGTGCCAGCAGTCGAGGGGGAATCGGTGAAAAACTGTTTTTT. Protein sequence: CASSRGGIGEKLFF.

This chain connects TRBV7-3 to TRBJ2-2, with 11 bases that match TRBD2. Germline CDR1 reads SGHTA; CDR2 reads FQGTGA. The CDR3 consists of 17 residues. Trimming cost V 2 bases and J 2 bases; bases outside gene matches: 4. The CDR3 sequence: CASSLPGLADNTGELFF. The CDR3 DNA reads as TGTGCCAGCAGCTTACCGGGACTAGCGGATAACACCGGGGAGCTGTTTTTT.

V gene TRBV30 combines with J gene TRBJ2-7, with 14 bases identical to TRBD2. The J call may be faulty, since TRBJ2-5 better matches the DNA end. This CDR3 comprises 15 residues. The germline gives CDR1 GTSNPN, CDR2 SVGIG (reference sequence). The DNA of the CDR3 is TGTGCCTGGAGGGTGGGACTAGCGGGAGAGGAGACCCAGTACTTC. It encodes CAWRVGLAGEETQYF.

The CDR3 loop is CASSLAGGQLNQPQHF. The DNA for the CDR3 is TGTGCCAGCAGCTTAGCGGGAGGGCAGCTCAATCAGCCCCAGCATTTT. The chain employs TRBV7-2 and TRBJ1-5; unclear D gene. This CDR3 comprises 16 residues. V lost 0 bases to trimming and J lost 3 bases, with 12 bases between them. From germline, CDR1 is SGHTA and CDR2 FQGNSA.

This clone was counted only a few times. The CDR3 bases are TGTGCCAGCAGCTTAGGGGGACTAGCGGGGTACGAGCAGTACTTC. Translated, it gives CASSLGGLAGYEQYF. V gene TRBV7-9 combines with J gene TRBJ2-7, with 13 bases matching TRBD2. V shed 1 base and J 4 bases; nucleotides not matched to a gene: 1. There are 15 residues in the CDR3. CDR1 and CDR2 from the germline V gene are SEHNR and FQNEAQ (reference sequence).

The CDR3 loop reads CASSQDPNRAYGYTF. CDR3 nucleotide sequence: TGTGCCAGCAGCCAAGATCCCAACAGAGCCTATGGCTACACCTTC. The J gene is TRBJ1-2, the V gene TRBV4-2; D unresolved. The CDR3 loop spans 15 amino acids. V was clipped by 0 bases and J by 4 bases, with 12 bases between them. Germline V gene sequence: CDR1 LGHNA, CDR2 YNFKEQ.

This clone occurred once. The J gene is TRBJ2-3, the V gene TRBV29-1, with TRBD2 matching over 7 bases. CDR1 is SQVTM and CDR2 is ANQGSEA in the germline V gene. The CDR3 contains 16 residues. Losses at the gene ends were 4 bases for V and 1 base for J; bases not matched to a gene: 11. CDR3 sequence: CSVVKLGLAGTDTQYF. The DNA of the CDR3 is TGCAGCGTTGTTAAGTTAGGGCTAGCGGGCACAGATACGCAGTATTTT.

The gene calls are TRBV28 and TRBJ2-2; no definite D call. V dropped 3 bases and J dropped 0 bases, with 8 bases sitting between them. Looked up from germline, CDR1 is MDHEN and CDR2 is SYDVKM. CDR3 size: 15 residues. The CDR3 coding sequence is TGTGCCAGCAGTTTCCCGAACACGAACACCGGGGAGCTGTTTTTT. Its protein product is CASSFPNTNTGELFF.

This clone has only one observation. The chain couples TRBV5-1 to TRBJ2-3, with D hard to call. The CDR3 sequence is 12 residues long. Germline lookup yields CDR1 SGHRS and CDR2 YFSETQ. V lost 5 bases, J lost 0 bases, and 4 bases lay in between. The DNA of the CDR3 is TGCGCCAGCAGGGAGAGCACAGATACGCAGTATTTT. Translation gives CASRESTDTQYF.

The rearrangement uses TRBV4-3 and TRBJ2-1; 13 bases agree with TRBD2. From germline, CDR1 is LGHNA and CDR2 YSLEER. The CDR3 has 17 residues. Unmatched junction bases numbered 7, after V lost 0 bases and J lost 8 bases. The chain's CDR3 is CASSQDGTSGIQDEQFF. DNA for the CDR3: TGCGCCAGCAGCCAAGATGGGACTAGCGGGATCCAAGATGAGCAGTTCTTC.

The chain recombines TRBV7-6 with TRBJ2-5; no firm D call. The CDR3 length is 12 residues. From germline, CDR1 is SGHVS and CDR2 FNYEAQ. V was shortened by 5 bases and J by 6 bases, with 10 bases between the two germline ends. CDR3 residues: CASSPIGQTQYF. Written as DNA, the CDR3 is TGTGCCAGCAGCCCCATTGGGCAGACCCAGTACTTC.

The chain has TRBV6-5 and TRBJ1-5, with 9 bases that match TRBD1. The V segment lost 6 bases and the J segment 4 bases; nucleotides outside the gene matches: 7. This CDR3 region has 15 residues. Germline CDR1 reads MNHEY; CDR2 reads SVGAGI. CDR3 in amino acids: CASSPGTGTNQPQHF. The CDR3 coding sequence is TGTGCCAGCAGCCCCGGGACAGGGACTAATCAGCCCCAGCATTTT.

This chain joins TRBV10-3 and TRBJ2-1; the D gene is possibly TRBD2 (5 bases). CDR1 and CDR2 (germline): ENHRY, SYGVKD. With 3 bases removed from V and 2 bases from J, the gap between germline ends came to 11 bases. This CDR3 region has 15 residues. The CDR3: CAISDVRETYNEQFF. The CDR3 nucleotides are TGTGCCATCAGTGACGTCCGGGAAACCTACAATGAGCAGTTCTTC.

The CDR3 bases are TGTGCCAGCAGCTTAGTGCGGGCCCCTGCCGGCGAGCAGTACTTC. Protein sequence: CASSLVRAPAGEQYF. This sequence joins TRBV7-9 and TRBJ2-7; weak D call: TRBD2 (5 bases). Trimming removed 1 base at V and 6 bases at J, with 16 bases between. Germline V gene lookup returns CDR1 SEHNR and CDR2 FQNEAQ (reference sequence). This CDR3 spans 15 amino acids.

The chain links TRBV6-5 to TRBJ2-1, with TRBD2 matching over 7 bases. This CDR3 spans 14 amino acids. Germline V CDR1 and CDR2: MNHEY, SVGAGI. Losses at the gene ends were 7 bases for V and 8 bases for J; bases not matched to a gene: 11. The CDR3 DNA sequence: TGTGCCAGCACGTCTAGCGGAACGATCGATGAGCAGTTCTTC. Encoded protein: CASTSSGTIDEQFF.

Points on this clone: The junction differs from germline at one of its ends, possibly a read error. The rearrangement joins TRBV7-9 to TRBJ2-2; D remains ambiguous. Germline CDR1 reads SEHNR; CDR2 reads FQNEAQ (reference sequence). The CDR3 is 13 residues long. This chain's CDR3 is CSSSLEAAGELFF. CDR3 bases: TGTTCCAGCAGCTTAGAGGCGGCCGGGGAGCTGTTTTTT.

A single count supports this clone. The rearrangement joins TRBV5-1 to TRBJ1-4, with D possibly TRBD1 on 5 matching bases. This CDR3 contains 16 residues. From germline, CDR1 is SGHRS and CDR2 YFSETQ. V lost 3 bases, J lost 8 bases, and 20 bases lay in between. The CDR3 here is CASSSGSARAGEKLFF. CDR3 DNA sequence: TGCGCCAGCAGCTCCGGATCCGCCAGGGCAGGAGAAAAACTGTTTTTT.

The V gene is TRBV18, the J gene TRBJ1-3; TRBD1 might be the D (6 bases). The CDR3 is made up of 14 amino acids. Germline CDR1 is KGHSH and CDR2 is LQKENI. V was pared by 6 bases and J by 4 bases, with 13 bases between. The DNA of the CDR3 is TGTGCCAGCTCTCTTACAGGGTTCGGAAACACCATATATTTT. This encodes CASSLTGFGNTIYF.

V usage is TRBV6-5 and J usage is TRBJ2-7; a weak D match, TRBD2 (5 bases). Trimming took off 4 bases at V and 2 bases at J, with 18 bases between the two ends. Germline CDR1 and CDR2: MNHEY and SVGAGI. The CDR3 has 16 amino acids. This CDR3 reads CASSFLEAAGPYEQYF. DNA of the CDR3: TGTGCCAGCAGTTTCCTTGAGGCCGCGGGCCCCTACGAGCAGTACTTC.